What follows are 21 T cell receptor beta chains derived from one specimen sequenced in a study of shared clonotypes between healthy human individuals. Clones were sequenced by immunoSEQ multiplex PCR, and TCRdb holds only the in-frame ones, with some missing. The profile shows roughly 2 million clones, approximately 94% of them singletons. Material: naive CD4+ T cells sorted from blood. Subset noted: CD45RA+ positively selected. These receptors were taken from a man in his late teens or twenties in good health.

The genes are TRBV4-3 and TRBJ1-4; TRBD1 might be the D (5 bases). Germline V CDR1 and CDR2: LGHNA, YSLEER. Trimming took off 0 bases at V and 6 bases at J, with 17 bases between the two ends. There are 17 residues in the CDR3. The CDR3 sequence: CASSQEAGAPGYEKLFF. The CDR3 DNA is TGCGCCAGCAGCCAAGAAGCTGGGGCCCCGGGGTATGAAAAACTGTTTTTT.

CDR3: CASSFADNTEAFF. CDR3 nucleotides: TGTGCCAGCAGCTTTGCGGATAACACTGAAGCTTTCTTT. V and J are TRBV7-3 and TRBJ1-1; D not resolved. Trimming took off 3 bases at V and 2 bases at J, with 7 bases between the two ends. The CDR3 extends over 13 amino acids. Germline V gene lookup returns CDR1 SGHTA and CDR2 FQGTGA.

The CDR3 region is CASTSTRFNEQFF. CDR3 DNA sequence: TGTGCCAGCACCTCGACAAGGTTCAATGAGCAGTTCTTC. The rearrangement joins TRBV6-5 to TRBJ2-1, with D unresolved. Trimming shortened V by 7 bases and J by 6 bases, and 13 bases separated the two germline ends. The CDR3 has 13 amino acids. Germline CDR1 reads MNHEY; CDR2 reads SVGAGI.

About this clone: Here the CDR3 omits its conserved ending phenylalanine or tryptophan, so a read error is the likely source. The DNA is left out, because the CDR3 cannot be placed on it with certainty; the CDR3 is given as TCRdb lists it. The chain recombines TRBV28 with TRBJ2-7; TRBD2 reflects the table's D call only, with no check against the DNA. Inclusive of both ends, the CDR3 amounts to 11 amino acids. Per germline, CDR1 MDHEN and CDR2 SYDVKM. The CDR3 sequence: CASRGDGTLFI.

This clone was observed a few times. The CDR3 loop reads CAWSVSGVTEAFF. Written as DNA, the CDR3 is TGTGCCTGGAGTGTATCAGGGGTTACTGAAGCTTTCTTT. The chain couples TRBV30 to TRBJ1-1; D might be TRBD1 (6 bases). Germline loops: CDR1 GTSNPN, CDR2 SVGIG (reference sequence). V was trimmed by 0 bases and J by 5 bases, leaving 10 bases between them. The CDR3 totals 13 residues.

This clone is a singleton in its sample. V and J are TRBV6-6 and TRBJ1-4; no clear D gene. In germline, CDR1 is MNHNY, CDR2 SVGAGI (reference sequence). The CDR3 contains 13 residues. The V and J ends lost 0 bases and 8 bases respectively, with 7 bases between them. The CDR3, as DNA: TGTGCCAGCAGTTACTCGATCAAGGAAAAACTGTTTTTT. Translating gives CASSYSIKEKLFF.

The CDR3 is CASSKGQDNSPLHF. Here the CDR3 DNA reads TGTGCCAGCTCAAAGGGACAAGACAATTCACCCCTCCACTTT. V usage is TRBV18 and J usage is TRBJ1-6, with D maybe TRBD1 (6 bases). Between the trimmed V and J ends, which lost 5 bases and 7 bases, there was a span of 12 bases. CDR1 is KGHSH and CDR2 is LQKENI in the germline V gene. The CDR3 has 14 amino acids.

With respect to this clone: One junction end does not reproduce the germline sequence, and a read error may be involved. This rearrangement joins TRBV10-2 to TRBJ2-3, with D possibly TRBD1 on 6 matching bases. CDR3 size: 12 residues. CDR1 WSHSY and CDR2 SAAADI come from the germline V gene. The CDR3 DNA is TGCGCCAGCAGTGAATTAGGGGGTGATAGTAATTTT. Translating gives CASSELGGDSNF.

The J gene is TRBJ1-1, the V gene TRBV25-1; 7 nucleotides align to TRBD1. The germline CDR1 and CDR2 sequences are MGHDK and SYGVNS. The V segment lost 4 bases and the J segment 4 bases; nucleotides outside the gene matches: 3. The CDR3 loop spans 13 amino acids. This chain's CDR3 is CASSGTGVTEAFF. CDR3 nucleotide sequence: TGTGCCAGCAGTGGGACAGGCGTCACTGAAGCTTTCTTT.

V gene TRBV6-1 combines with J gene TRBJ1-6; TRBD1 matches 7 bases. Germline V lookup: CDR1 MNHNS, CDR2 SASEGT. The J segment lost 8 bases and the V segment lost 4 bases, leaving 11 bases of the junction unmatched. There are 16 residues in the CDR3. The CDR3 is CASSVNRGPTHSPLHF. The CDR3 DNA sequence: TGTGCCAGCAGTGTAAACAGGGGTCCAACCCATTCACCCCTCCACTTT.

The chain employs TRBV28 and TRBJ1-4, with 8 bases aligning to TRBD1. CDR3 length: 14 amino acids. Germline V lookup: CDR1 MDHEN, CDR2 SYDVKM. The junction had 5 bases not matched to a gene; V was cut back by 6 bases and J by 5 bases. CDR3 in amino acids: CASRGTGGNEKLFF. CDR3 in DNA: TGTGCCAGCAGGGGGACAGGTGGGAATGAAAAACTGTTTTTT.

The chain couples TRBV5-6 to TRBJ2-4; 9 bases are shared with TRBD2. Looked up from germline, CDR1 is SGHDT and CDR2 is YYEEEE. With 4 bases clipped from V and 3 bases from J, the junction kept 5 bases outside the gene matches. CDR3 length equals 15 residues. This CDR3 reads CASSAAGGSKNIQYF. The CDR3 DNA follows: TGTGCCAGCAGCGCAGCGGGGGGAAGCAAAAACATTCAGTACTTC.

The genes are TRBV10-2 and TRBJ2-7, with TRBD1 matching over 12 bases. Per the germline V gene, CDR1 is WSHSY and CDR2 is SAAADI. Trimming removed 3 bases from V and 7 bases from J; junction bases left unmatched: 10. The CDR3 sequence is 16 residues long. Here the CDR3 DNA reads TGCGCCAGCAGTGAAGAATGGGGACAGGGGGCTCGGGAGCAGTACTTC. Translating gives CASSEEWGQGAREQYF.

CDR3 sequence reads: CASSEGGQSKETQYF. The CDR3 DNA is TGTGCCAGCAGTGAAGGGGGACAGTCTAAAGAGACCCAGTACTTC. The chain links TRBV6-1 to TRBJ2-5; 7 nucleotides agree with TRBD1. This CDR3 has 15 residues. The junction had 5 bases not matched to a gene; V was cut back by 1 base and J by 3 bases. Germline V lookup: CDR1 MNHNS, CDR2 SASEGT.

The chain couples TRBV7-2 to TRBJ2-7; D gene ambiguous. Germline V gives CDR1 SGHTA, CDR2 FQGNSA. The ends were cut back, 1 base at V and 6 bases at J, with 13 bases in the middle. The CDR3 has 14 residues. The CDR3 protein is CASSLEGASSEQYF. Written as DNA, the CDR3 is TGTGCCAGCAGCTTAGAGGGTGCCTCTTCCGAGCAGTACTTC.

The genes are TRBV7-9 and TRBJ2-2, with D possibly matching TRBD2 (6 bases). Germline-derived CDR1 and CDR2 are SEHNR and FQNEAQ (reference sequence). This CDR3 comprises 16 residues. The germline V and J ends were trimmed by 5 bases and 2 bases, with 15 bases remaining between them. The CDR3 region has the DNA TGTGCCAGCAGCAACCGGGACTCTGGCAACACCGGGGAGCTGTTTTTT. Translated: CASSNRDSGNTGELFF.

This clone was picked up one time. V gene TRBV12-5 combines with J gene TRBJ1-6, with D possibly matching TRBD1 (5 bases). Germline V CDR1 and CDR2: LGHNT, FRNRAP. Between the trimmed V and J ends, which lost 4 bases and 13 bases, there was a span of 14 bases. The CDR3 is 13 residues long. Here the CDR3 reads CASGSGHKIPLHF. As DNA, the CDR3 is TGTGCTAGTGGTTCCGGACATAAAATTCCCCTCCACTTT.

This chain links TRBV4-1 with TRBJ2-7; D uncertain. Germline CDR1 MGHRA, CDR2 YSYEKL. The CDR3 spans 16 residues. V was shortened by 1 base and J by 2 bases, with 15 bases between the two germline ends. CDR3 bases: TGCGCCAGCAGCCAAGTGTCGACACCGCTTGCCTACGAGCAGTACTTC. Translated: CASSQVSTPLAYEQYF.

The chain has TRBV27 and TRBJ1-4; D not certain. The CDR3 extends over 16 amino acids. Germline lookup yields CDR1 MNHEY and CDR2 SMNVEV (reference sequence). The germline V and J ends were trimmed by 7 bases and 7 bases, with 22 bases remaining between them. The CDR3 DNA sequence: TGTGCCAGCACTCCCCTCCGGGTTGGGGTTTCTGAAAAACTGTTTTTT. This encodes CASTPLRVGVSEKLFF.

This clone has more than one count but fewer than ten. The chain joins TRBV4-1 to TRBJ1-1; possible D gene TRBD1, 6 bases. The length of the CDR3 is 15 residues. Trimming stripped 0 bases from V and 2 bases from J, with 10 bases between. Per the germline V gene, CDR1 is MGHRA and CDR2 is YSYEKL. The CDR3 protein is CASSQEGGRNTEAFF. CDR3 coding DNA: TGCGCCAGCAGCCAAGAAGGGGGGCGCAACACTGAAGCTTTCTTT.

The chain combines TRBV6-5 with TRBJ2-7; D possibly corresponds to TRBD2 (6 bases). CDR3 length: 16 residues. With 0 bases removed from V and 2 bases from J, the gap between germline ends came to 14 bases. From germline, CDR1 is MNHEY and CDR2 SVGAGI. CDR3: CASSYSTLAPAYEQYF. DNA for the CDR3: TGTGCCAGCAGTTACTCGACTCTAGCGCCTGCCTACGAGCAGTACTTC.